This T cell receptor beta chain comes out of a study of shared clonotypes between healthy human individuals. Across the study: Three plates each covered CD4 naive and memory; CD8 naive two, CD8 memory one.

Germline V lookup: CDR1 SGHRS, CDR2 YFSETQ. The CDR3 totals 12 residues. Trimming left V 0 bases short and J 7 bases short, with 5 bases between. When replicate PCRs were run on sorted subsets, they used about 220 ng DNA, about 31,000 T cell genomes. Only in-frame clones appear in the TCRdb table, and some are missing; sequencing was by immunoSEQ multiplex PCR. The top ten clones hold 0.35% to 0.45% of a sample with 2,500,000 or so clones, more than 85% of them seen once. As concerns this clone: Its antigen is not identified. The identical CDR3 is also encoded by other nucleotide sequences in the sample.

Overall study results and limits: Depth of sequencing was expected to influence donor clonotype sharing. Larger richness was generally estimated for naive than memory subsets.

The chain joins TRBV5-1 to TRBJ2-1; D remains ambiguous. The TCR comes from a man younger than 35 in good health. Some clones in this sample may be carry-over from other donors' samples. The specimen was naive CD4+ T cells from PBMCs. Indicated subset: CD45RA+ positively selected. CDR3: CASSLGRNEQFF. DNA of the CDR3: TGCGCCAGCAGCTTGGGACGGAATGAGCAGTTCTTC.